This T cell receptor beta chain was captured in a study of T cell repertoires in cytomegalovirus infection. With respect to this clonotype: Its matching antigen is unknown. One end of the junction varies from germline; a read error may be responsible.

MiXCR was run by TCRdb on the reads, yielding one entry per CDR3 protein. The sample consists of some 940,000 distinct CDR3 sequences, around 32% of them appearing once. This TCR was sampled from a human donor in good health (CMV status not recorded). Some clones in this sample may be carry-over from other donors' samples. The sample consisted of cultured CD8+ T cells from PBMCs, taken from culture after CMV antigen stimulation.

CDR3 coding DNA: TGTGCCAGCAGCTTAGAACAGGGCGGATATAAGCAGTTCTTT. Protein product: CASSLEQGGYKQFF. This chain connects TRBV7-2 to TRBJ2-1; weak D call: TRBD1 (6 bases). Germline CDR1 and CDR2: SGHTA and FQGNSA. The CDR3 spans 14 residues.